This TCR beta chain was obtained from a study of cytotoxic CD8 clonotypes in ibrutinib-treated CLL. V lost 1 base, J lost 2 bases, and 7 bases lay in between. Looked up from germline, CDR1 is SGHTS and CDR2 is YDEGEE. The length of the CDR3 is 13 residues. TCRdb keeps only in-frame clones here, not all; method: immunoSEQ multiplex PCR. This repertoire shows hundreds of thousands of clones, 67% found once; its top ten account for roughly 6.7%. The sequence derives from a human donor with chronic lymphocytic leukemia. V usage is TRBV5-8 and J usage is TRBJ2-7, with D unresolved. The specimen was PBMCs, collected after 36 months of ibrutinib treatment. The CDR3 DNA is TGTGCCAGCAGCTTGTGGGCGCCCTACGAGCAGTACTTC. It yields the protein CASSLWAPYEQYF.